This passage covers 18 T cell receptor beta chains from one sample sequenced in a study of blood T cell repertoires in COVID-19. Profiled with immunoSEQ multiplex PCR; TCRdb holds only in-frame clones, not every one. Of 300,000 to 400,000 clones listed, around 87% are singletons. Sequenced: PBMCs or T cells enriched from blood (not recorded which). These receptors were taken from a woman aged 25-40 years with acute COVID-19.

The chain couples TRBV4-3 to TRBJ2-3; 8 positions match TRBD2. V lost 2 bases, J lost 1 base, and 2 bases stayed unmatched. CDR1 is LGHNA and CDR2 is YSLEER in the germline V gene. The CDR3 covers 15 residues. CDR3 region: CASSQYSGGTDTQYF. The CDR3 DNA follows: TGCGCCAGCAGCCAATATAGCGGGGGCACAGATACGCAGTATTTT.

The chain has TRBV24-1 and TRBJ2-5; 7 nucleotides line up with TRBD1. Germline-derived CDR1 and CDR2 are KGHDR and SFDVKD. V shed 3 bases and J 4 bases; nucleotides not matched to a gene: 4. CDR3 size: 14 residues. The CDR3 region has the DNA TGTGCCACCAGTGATCGACAGGGTGGAGAGACCCAGTACTTC. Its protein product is CATSDRQGGETQYF.

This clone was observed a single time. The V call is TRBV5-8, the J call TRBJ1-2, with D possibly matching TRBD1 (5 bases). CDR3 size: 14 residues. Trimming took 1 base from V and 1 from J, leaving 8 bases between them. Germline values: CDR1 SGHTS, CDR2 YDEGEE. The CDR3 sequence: CASSLRGDNYGYTF. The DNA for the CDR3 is TGTGCCAGCAGCTTGAGGGGTGATAACTATGGCTACACCTTC. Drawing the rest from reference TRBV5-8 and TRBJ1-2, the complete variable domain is EAGVTQSPTHLIKTRGQQATLRCSPISGHTSVYWYQQALGLGLQFLLWYDEGEERNRGNFPPRFSGRQFPNYSSELNVNALELEDSALYLCASSLRGDNYGYTFGSGTRLTVV.

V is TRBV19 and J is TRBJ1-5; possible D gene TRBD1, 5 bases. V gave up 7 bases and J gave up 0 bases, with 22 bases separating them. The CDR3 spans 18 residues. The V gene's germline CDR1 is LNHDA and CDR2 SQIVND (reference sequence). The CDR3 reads CASTKGQGRINSNQPQHF. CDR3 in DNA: TGTGCCAGTACGAAAGGACAAGGGAGGATCAATAGCAATCAGCCCCAGCATTTT.

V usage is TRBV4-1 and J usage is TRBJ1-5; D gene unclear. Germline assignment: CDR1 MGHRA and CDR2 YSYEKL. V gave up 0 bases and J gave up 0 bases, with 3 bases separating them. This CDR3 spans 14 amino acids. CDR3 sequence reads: CASSQEHSNQPQHF. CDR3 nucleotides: TGCGCCAGCAGCCAAGAACATAGCAATCAGCCCCAGCATTTT.

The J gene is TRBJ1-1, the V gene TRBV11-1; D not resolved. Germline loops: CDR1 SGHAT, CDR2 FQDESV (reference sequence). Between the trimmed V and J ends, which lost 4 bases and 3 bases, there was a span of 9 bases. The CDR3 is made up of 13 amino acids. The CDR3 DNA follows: TGTGCCAGCAGCTCCCGTGTGTACACTGAAGCTTTCTTT. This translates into CASSSRVYTEAFF.

CDR3 region: CASSLGDKQGPNEKLFF. CDR3 sequence (DNA): TGCGCCAGCAGCTTGGGGGACAAACAGGGTCCCAATGAAAAACTGTTTTTT. The chain is built from TRBV5-1 and TRBJ1-4; possible D gene TRBD1, 6 bases. Germline V CDR1 and CDR2: SGHRS, YFSETQ. The germline V and J ends were trimmed by 0 bases and 5 bases, with 17 bases remaining between them. CDR3 size: 17 residues.

CDR3 sequence reads: CASSQDRSGILSNEQFF. The CDR3, as DNA: TGCGCCAGCAGCCAAGATCGGAGCGGAATCCTATCCAATGAGCAGTTCTTC. The rearrangement joins TRBV4-1 to TRBJ2-1; TRBD2 might be the D (5 bases). CDR3 size: 17 residues. V lost 0 bases and J 6 bases, leaving 18 bases between the germline ends. CDR1 is MGHRA, CDR2 YSYEKL, per germline.

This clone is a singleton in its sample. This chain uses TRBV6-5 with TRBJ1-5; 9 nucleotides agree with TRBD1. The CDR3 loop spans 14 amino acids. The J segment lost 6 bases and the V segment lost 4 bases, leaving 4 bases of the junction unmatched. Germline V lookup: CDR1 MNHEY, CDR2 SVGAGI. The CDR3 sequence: CASSWGQGAQPQHF. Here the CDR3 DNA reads TGTGCCAGCAGTTGGGGACAGGGAGCTCAGCCCCAGCATTTT.

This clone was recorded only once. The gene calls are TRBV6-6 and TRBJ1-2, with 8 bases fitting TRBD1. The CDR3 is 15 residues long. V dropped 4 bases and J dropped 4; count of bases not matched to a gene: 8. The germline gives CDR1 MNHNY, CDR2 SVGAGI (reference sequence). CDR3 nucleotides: TGTGCCAGCAGTTCACAACAGGGGGGCTCCTATGGCTACACCTTC. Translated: CASSSQQGGSYGYTF.

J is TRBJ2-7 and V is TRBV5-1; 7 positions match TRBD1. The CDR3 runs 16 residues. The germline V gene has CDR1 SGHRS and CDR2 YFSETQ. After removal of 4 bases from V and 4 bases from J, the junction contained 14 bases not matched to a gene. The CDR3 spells CASSKTYGDRRYEQYF. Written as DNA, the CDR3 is TGCGCCAGCAGCAAGACTTATGGGGACAGAAGATACGAGCAGTACTTC.

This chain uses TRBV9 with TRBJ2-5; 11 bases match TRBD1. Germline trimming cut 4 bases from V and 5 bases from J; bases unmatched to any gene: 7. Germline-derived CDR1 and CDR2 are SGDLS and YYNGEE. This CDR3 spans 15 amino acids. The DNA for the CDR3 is TGTGCCAGCAGCACCCGGACAGGGGGCCTTGAGACCCAGTACTTC. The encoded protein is CASSTRTGGLETQYF. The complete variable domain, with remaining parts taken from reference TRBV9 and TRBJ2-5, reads DSGVTQTPKHLITATGQRVTLRCSPRSGDLSVYWYQQSLDQGLQFLIQYYNGEERAKGNILERFSAQQFPDLHSELNLSSLELGDSALYFCASSTRTGGLETQYFGPGTRLLVL.

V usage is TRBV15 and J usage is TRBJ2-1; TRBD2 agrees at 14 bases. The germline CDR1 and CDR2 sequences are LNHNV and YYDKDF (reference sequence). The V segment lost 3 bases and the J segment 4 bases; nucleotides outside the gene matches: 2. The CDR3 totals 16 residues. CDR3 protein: CATSRGLAGVYNEQFF. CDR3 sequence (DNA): TGTGCCACCAGCAGGGGACTAGCGGGGGTGTACAATGAGCAGTTCTTC.

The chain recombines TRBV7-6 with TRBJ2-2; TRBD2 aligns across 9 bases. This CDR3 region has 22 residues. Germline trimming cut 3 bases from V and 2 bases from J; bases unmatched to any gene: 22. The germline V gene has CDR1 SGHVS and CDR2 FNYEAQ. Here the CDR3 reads CASSLGFRSGGPLPINTGELFF. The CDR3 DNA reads TGTGCCAGCAGCTTGGGGTTTCGTAGCGGGGGACCCCTACCGATTAACACCGGGGAGCTGTTTTTT.

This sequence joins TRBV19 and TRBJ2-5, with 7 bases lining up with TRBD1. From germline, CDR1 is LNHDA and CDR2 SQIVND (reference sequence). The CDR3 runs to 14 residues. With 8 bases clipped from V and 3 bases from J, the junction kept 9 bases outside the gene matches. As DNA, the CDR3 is TGTGCCAGTGGCTACAGGGGCAGCAAAGAGACCCAGTACTTC. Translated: CASGYRGSKETQYF.

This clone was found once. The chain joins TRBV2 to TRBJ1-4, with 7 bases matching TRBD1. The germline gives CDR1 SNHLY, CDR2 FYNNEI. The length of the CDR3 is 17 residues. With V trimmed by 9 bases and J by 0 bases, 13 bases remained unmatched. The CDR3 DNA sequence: TGTGCCAGGGACGCCGGGACAGACGAAGCAACTAATGAAAAACTGTTTTTT. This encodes CARDAGTDEATNEKLFF. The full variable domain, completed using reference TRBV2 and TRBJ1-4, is EPEVTQTPSHQVTQMGQEVILRCVPISNHLYFYWYRQILGQKVEFLVSFYNNEISEKSEIFDDQFSVERPDGSNFTLKIRSTKLEDSAMYFCARDAGTDEATNEKLFFGSGTQLSVL.

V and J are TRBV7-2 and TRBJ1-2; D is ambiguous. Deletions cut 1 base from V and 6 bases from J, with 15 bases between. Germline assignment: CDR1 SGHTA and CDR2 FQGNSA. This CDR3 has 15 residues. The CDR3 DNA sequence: TGTGCCAGCAGCTTAGTCCCGGGGTTAACGCATGGCTACACCTTC. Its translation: CASSLVPGLTHGYTF.

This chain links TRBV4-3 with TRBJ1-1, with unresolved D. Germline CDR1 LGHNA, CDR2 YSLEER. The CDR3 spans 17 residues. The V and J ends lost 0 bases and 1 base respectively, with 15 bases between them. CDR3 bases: TGCGCCAGCAGCCAAGAGCCGGGCGGGGAAGCGAACACTGAAGCTTTCTTT. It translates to CASSQEPGGEANTEAFF.